These 25 T cell receptor beta chains were all obtained from the same sample, sequenced in a study of T cell responses to AZD1222 COVID-19 vaccine (dated by TCRdb to about 2021). Reading the label with the study, this specimen's time point is: about 28 days (+/-7) after the second vaccine dose. This specimen's treatment or condition label, interpreted: meningococcal conjugate vaccine given as trial control. Receptor libraries were prepared by the immunoSEQ multiplex PCR assay. In its TCRdb copy, this immuneACCESS table keeps in-frame sequences only and misses some clones. Where compared with another copy, unresolved V genes explain less than half of these, and the others have no known cause. In all, the sample holds around 140,000 clones, and roughly 85% of those were seen once. The biggest ten clones account for 7.9% of the sample. The sample consisted of peripheral blood, taken 28 days after the second dose of the MenACWY control vaccine. The receptors were gathered from an adult who received the MenACWY meningococcal vaccine as a control.

The chain joins TRBV5-1 to TRBJ2-2; D ambiguous. This CDR3 spans 14 amino acids. V was pared by 2 bases and J by 1 base, with 6 bases between. Germline V CDR1 and CDR2: SGHRS, YFSETQ. CDR3 in DNA: TGCGCCAGCAGCTTTTCAGGGAACACCGGGGAGCTGTTTTTT. Translating it yields CASSFSGNTGELFF.

The rearrangement links TRBV7-9 to TRBJ2-3; possibly TRBD2 for D (5 bases). This CDR3 spans 14 amino acids. V lost 8 bases, J lost 0 bases, and 12 bases lay in between. Germline-derived CDR1 and CDR2 are SEHNR and FQNEAQ (reference sequence). CDR3 sequence reads: CASLVGGSTDTQYF. CDR3 nucleotides: TGTGCCAGCCTCGTTGGCGGGAGCACAGATACGCAGTATTTT.

This clone was observed a handful of times. The V and J genes are TRBV28 and TRBJ1-4; weak D call: TRBD1 (6 bases). The V and J ends lost 6 bases and 1 base respectively, with 18 bases between them. This CDR3 has 17 amino acids. Looked up from germline, CDR1 is MDHEN and CDR2 is SYDVKM. The CDR3 sequence is CASSLLGRGITNEKLFF. DNA of the CDR3: TGTGCCAGCAGCCTACTGGGCAGGGGAATAACTAATGAAAAACTGTTTTTT.

The chain couples TRBV2 to TRBJ1-6; D is possibly TRBD1 (5 bases). CDR3 length equals 13 residues. CDR1 SNHLY and CDR2 FYNNEI come from the germline V gene. Trimming pared 9 bases from V and 7 bases from J, leaving 13 bases between. CDR3 DNA: TGTGCCAGTCTTAGGGGACGAAATTCACCCCTCCACTTT. This sequence encodes CASLRGRNSPLHF.

CDR3 nucleotide sequence: TGTGCCACCCGCGGCCCGACAGGGACTGAAGCTTTCTTT. Protein: CATRGPTGTEAFF. This rearrangement joins TRBV2 to TRBJ1-1, with 7 bases that match TRBD1. J was trimmed by 5 bases and V by 10 bases; bases with no gene match: 10. CDR3 size: 13 residues. Germline lookup yields CDR1 SNHLY and CDR2 FYNNEI. The full variable domain, with the rest looked up from reference TRBV2 and TRBJ1-1, is EPEVTQTPSHQVTQMGQEVILRCVPISNHLYFYWYRQILGQKVEFLVSFYNNEISEKSEIFDDQFSVERPDGSNFTLKIRSTKLEDSAMYFCATRGPTGTEAFFGQGTRLTVV.

The V and J genes are TRBV25-1 and TRBJ2-7; D remains unclear. The CDR3 is 12 residues long. Germline V lookup: CDR1 MGHDK, CDR2 SYGVNS. Trimming stripped 6 bases from V and 6 bases from J, with 12 bases between. CDR3 sequence: CASSDSLGEQYF. In DNA form, the CDR3 reads TGTGCCAGCAGCGACTCCCTGGGCGAGCAGTACTTC.

The genes are TRBV5-1 and TRBJ1-6, with D maybe TRBD1 (5 bases). Trimming left V 1 base short and J 6 bases short, with 11 bases between. The CDR3 contains 15 residues. The germline gives CDR1 SGHRS, CDR2 YFSETQ. The CDR3 nucleotides are TGCGCCAGCAGCTTGAACGGGGGGACTAATTCACCCCTCCACTTT. It encodes CASSLNGGTNSPLHF.

This chain links TRBV9 with TRBJ1-6; D unclear. Germline values: CDR1 SGDLS, CDR2 YYNGEE. This CDR3 contains 15 residues. V shed 2 bases and J shed 5 bases, with 11 bases lying between them. The chain's CDR3 is CASSVAQKDNSPLHF. In DNA form, the CDR3 reads TGTGCCAGCAGCGTTGCCCAGAAAGATAATTCACCCCTCCACTTT.

This chain links TRBV18 with TRBJ1-4, with 7 bases matching TRBD1. Trimming at V came to 3 bases and at J to 4 bases, leaving 14 bases not matched to a gene. This CDR3 comprises 18 residues. Per germline, CDR1 KGHSH and CDR2 LQKENI. In DNA, the CDR3 is TGTGCCAGCTCACCCACTCCTTCCAGGGGGAGCTATAATGAAAAACTGTTTTTT. Its translation is CASSPTPSRGSYNEKLFF.

This clone appeared a single time. The rearrangement joins TRBV6-5 to TRBJ2-3; 8 nucleotides match TRBD1. Germline V gene lookup returns CDR1 MNHEY and CDR2 SVGAGI. The ends lost 6 bases at V and 0 bases at J; junction bases unmatched: 2. This CDR3 comprises 14 residues. The CDR3 reads CASRDRDSTDTQYF. CDR3 DNA: TGTGCCAGCAGGGACAGGGACAGCACAGATACGCAGTATTTT.

The chain uses TRBV2 and TRBJ1-6; 10 bases agree with TRBD1. The CDR3 totals 14 residues. The junction had 6 bases not matched to a gene; V was cut back by 6 bases and J by 10 bases. CDR1 and CDR2 from the germline V gene are SNHLY and FYNNEI. Here the CDR3 DNA reads TGTGCCAGCAGCGACAGGGGGCGCGGCTCACCCCTCCACTTT. Its translation is CASSDRGRGSPLHF.

The chain combines TRBV7-2 with TRBJ2-1, with 10 positions matching TRBD2. Germline CDR1 reads SGHTA; CDR2 reads FQGNSA. The CDR3 has 16 residues. Trimming cost V 1 base and J 7 bases; bases outside gene matches: 7. The CDR3 DNA follows: TGTGCCAGCAGCTTAGTAAGCGGGAGGGCGAGAAATGAGCAGTTCTTC. This codes for CASSLVSGRARNEQFF.

The chain has TRBV6-2 or TRBV6-3 and TRBJ2-7, with D perhaps TRBD2 (5 bases). With 5 bases removed from V and 2 bases from J, the gap between germline ends came to 16 bases. The CDR3 runs to 15 residues. CDR1 MNHEY and CDR2 SVGEGT come from the germline V gene. This CDR3 is CASSPGGRSAYEQYF. The CDR3 DNA is TGTGCCAGCAGTCCCGGAGGCAGGTCGGCCTACGAGCAGTACTTC.

The table lists this clone with a count of one. The V call is TRBV13, the J call TRBJ2-3, with D perhaps TRBD2 (6 bases). The CDR3 extends over 14 amino acids. With 1 base removed from V and 2 bases from J, the gap between germline ends came to 7 bases. CDR1 PRHDT and CDR2 FYEKMQ come from the germline V gene (reference sequence). CDR3 bases: TGTGCCAGCAGCTTAGCGGGGGACACAGATACGCAGTATTTT. Residues: CASSLAGDTDTQYF.

This chain connects TRBV9 to TRBJ2-1; 8 bases match TRBD2. This CDR3 has 17 residues. Germline CDR1 reads SGDLS; CDR2 reads YYNGEE. V was clipped by 4 bases and J by 6 bases; unmatched bases: 15. The CDR3 DNA is TGTGCCAGCAGCCCTCGTCGAAGCGGGGGTTCCGGCAATGAGCAGTTCTTC. It yields the protein CASSPRRSGGSGNEQFF.

This clone has only one observation. The J gene is TRBJ2-3, the V gene TRBV19; D call uncertain. The CDR3 is 13 residues long. Looked up from germline, CDR1 is LNHDA and CDR2 is SQIVND (reference sequence). V was clipped by 2 bases and J by 8 bases, with 11 bases between them. The CDR3 loop is CASSIYSPPTQYF. The DNA for the CDR3 is TGTGCCAGTAGTATATACTCTCCACCTACGCAGTATTTT.

This chain joins TRBV18 and TRBJ2-3; D may be TRBD2 (6 bases). CDR1 and CDR2 (germline): KGHSH, LQKENI. This CDR3 has 15 residues. V was trimmed by 5 bases and J by 2 bases, leaving 14 bases between them. The CDR3 sequence: CASSSSIAVTDTQYF. CDR3 nucleotide sequence: TGTGCCAGCTCATCCTCTATAGCGGTCACAGATACGCAGTATTTT.

This sequence joins TRBV7-9 and TRBJ1-2, with D uncertain. The V end was cut by 1 base, the J end by 8 bases, with 8 bases between. CDR1 SEHNR and CDR2 FQNEAQ come from the germline V gene (reference sequence). The CDR3 is made up of 12 amino acids. CDR3 nucleotide sequence: TGTGCCAGCAGCTTAGGGAATAGGGGCTACACCTTC. Its protein is CASSLGNRGYTF.

CDR3 amino acids: CASRAPGQGNEQYV. The CDR3 DNA reads as TGTGCCAGCAGAGCGCCGGGACAGGGTAACGAGCAGTACGTC. The chain combines TRBV5-5 with TRBJ2-7, with 9 bases identical to TRBD1. The CDR3 totals 14 residues. The junction had 8 bases not matched to a gene; V was cut back by 5 bases and J by 5 bases. Looked up from germline, CDR1 is SGHKS and CDR2 is YYEKEE (reference sequence).

This clone appeared once. J is TRBJ2-7 and V is TRBV7-3; TRBD2 matches at 8 bases. The CDR3 totals 13 residues. Germline CDR1 reads SGHTA; CDR2 reads FQGTGA. V shed 6 bases, J shed 0 bases, and the junction held 1 base outside the gene matches. The CDR3 DNA reads TGTGCCAGCAGGCGGGGGGACTCCTACGAGCAGTACTTC. Its translation is CASRRGDSYEQYF. Combining the CDR3 with reference TRBV7-3 and TRBJ2-7 gives the whole variable domain GAGVSQTPSNKVTEKGKYVELRCDPISGHTALYWYRQSLGQGPEFLIYFQGTGAADDSGLPNDRFFAVRPEGSVSTLKIQRTERGDSAVYLCASRRGDSYEQYFGPGTRLTVT.

The chain joins TRBV5-1 to TRBJ1-5; D uncertain. The V and J ends lost 4 bases and 1 base respectively, with 9 bases between them. Germline CDR1 is SGHRS and CDR2 is YFSETQ. CDR3 length: 14 residues. CDR3 DNA: TGCGCCAGCAGCCTTGGCCAGAGCAATCAGCCCCAGCATTTT. As protein: CASSLGQSNQPQHF.

The CDR3 sequence: CASSLGAGSQETQYF. The DNA for the CDR3 is TGTGCCAGCAGCCTGGGAGCGGGATCCCAAGAGACCCAGTACTTC. This chain connects TRBV7-2 to TRBJ2-5; 7 bases align to TRBD2. The CDR3 length is 15 residues. Trimming cost V 5 bases and J 1 base; bases outside gene matches: 7. Germline V gene lookup returns CDR1 SGHTA and CDR2 FQGNSA.

The chain is built from TRBV4-3 and TRBJ1-2; no clear D gene. CDR3 length: 14 residues. The V end lost 0 bases, the J end lost 2 bases, and 7 bases lay between the germline ends. Germline V gene lookup returns CDR1 LGHNA and CDR2 YSLEER. The CDR3: CASSQDAVNYGYTF. CDR3 nucleotide sequence: TGCGCCAGCAGCCAAGATGCGGTGAACTATGGCTACACCTTC.

This chain joins TRBV29-1 and TRBJ1-6; 8 nucleotides agree with TRBD1. The germline V gene has CDR1 SQVTM and CDR2 ANQGSEA. This CDR3 contains 14 residues. Losses at the gene ends were 4 bases for V and 6 bases for J; bases not matched to a gene: 5. The CDR3 DNA follows: TGCAGCGTTGCGGACAGGGCTTTTAATTCACCCCTCCACTTT. Translating it yields CSVADRAFNSPLHF.

The chain carries TRBV24-1 and TRBJ1-2; 8 nucleotides align to TRBD1. Germline lookup yields CDR1 KGHDR and CDR2 SFDVKD. V gave up 3 bases and J gave up 0 bases; unmatched junction bases: 8. This CDR3 region has 17 residues. CDR3 bases: TGTGCCACCAGTGATAACAGGGGGGCACGATCTAACTATGGCTACACCTTC. It specifies CATSDNRGARSNYGYTF.